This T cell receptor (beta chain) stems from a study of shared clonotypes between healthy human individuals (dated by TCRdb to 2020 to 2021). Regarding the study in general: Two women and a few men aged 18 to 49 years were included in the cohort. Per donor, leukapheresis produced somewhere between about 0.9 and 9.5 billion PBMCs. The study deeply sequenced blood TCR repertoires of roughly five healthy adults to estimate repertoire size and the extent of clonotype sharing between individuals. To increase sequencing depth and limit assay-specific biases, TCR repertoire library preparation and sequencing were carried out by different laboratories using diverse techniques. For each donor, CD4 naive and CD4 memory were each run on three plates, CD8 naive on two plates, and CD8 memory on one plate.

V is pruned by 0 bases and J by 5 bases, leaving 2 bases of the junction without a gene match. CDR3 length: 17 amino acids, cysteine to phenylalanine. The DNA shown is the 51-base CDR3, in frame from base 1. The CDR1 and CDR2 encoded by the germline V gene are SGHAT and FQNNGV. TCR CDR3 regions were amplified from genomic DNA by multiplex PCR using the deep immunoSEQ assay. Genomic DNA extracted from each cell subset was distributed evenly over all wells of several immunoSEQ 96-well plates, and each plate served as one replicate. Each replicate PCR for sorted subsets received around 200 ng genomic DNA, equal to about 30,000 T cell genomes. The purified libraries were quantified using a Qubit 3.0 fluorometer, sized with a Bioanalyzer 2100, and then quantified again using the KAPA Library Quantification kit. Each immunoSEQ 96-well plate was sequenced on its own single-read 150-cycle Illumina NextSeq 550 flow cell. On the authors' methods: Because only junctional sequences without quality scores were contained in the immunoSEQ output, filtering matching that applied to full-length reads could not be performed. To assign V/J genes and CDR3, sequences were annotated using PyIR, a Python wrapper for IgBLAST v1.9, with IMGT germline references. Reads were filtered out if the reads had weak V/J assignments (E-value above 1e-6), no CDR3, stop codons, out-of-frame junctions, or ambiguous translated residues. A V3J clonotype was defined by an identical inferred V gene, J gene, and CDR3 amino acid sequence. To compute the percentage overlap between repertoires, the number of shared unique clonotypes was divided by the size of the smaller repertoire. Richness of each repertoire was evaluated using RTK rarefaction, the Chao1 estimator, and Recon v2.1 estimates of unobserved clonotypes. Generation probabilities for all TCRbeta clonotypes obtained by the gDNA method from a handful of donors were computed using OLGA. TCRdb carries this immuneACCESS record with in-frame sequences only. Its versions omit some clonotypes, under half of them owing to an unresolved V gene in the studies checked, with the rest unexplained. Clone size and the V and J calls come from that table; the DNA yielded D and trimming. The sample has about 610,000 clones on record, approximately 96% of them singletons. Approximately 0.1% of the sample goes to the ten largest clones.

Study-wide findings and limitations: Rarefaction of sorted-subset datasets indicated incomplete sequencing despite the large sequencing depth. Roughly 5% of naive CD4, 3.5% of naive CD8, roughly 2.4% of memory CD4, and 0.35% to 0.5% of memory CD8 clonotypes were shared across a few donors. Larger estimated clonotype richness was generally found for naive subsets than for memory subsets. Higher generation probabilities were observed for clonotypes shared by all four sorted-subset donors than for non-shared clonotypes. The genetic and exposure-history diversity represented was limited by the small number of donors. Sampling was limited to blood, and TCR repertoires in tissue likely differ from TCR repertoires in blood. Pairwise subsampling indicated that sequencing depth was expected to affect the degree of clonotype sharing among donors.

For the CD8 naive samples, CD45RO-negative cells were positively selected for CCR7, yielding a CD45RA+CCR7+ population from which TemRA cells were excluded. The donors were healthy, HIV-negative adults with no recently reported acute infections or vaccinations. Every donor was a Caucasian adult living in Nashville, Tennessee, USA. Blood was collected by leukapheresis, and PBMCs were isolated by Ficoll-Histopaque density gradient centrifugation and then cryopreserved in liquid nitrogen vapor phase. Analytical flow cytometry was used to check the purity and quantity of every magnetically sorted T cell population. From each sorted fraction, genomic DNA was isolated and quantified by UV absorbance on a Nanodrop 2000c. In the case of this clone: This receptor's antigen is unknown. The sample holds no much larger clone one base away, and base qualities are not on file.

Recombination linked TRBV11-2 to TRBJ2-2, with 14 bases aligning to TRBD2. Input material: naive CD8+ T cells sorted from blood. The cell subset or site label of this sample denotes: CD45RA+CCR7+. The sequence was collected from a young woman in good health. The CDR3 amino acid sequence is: CASSLDGLAGGTGELFF. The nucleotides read TGTGCCAGCAGCTTAGATGGACTAGCGGGAGGAACCGGGGAGCTGTTTTTT.